One and the same sample provided the 5 T cell receptor beta chains below, sequenced in a study of CD8 T cells in Susac syndrome. An input of about 0.45 to 1 ug of RNA was subjected to reverse transcription using random hexamers. MiXCR was run by TCRdb on the immunoSEQ multiplex PCR reads, yielding one entry per CDR3 protein. The repertoire holds roughly 190,000 distinct CDR3 sequences, around 90% seen once, with around 0.085% in the top ten. Sequenced input: CD4+ T cells from PBMCs. The receptors come from a human donor with Susac syndrome.

The rearrangement uses TRBV12-3 or TRBV12-4 and TRBJ2-1; D is ambiguous. This CDR3 contains 12 residues. Trimming stripped 8 bases from V and 8 bases from J, with 13 bases between. CDR3 in DNA: TGTGCCAGCCAGACAAATTTGGATGAGCAGTTCTTC. It is translated as CASQTNLDEQFF.

The chain links TRBV7-8 to TRBJ1-1; TRBD1 aligns across 7 bases. The CDR3 has 13 residues. V gave up 6 bases and J gave up 7 bases; unmatched junction bases: 8. Germline V CDR1 and CDR2: SGHVS, FQNEAQ. CDR3 nucleotides: TGTGCCAGCAGACCAACAGGGGTGGGTGAAGCTTTCTTT. It yields the protein CASRPTGVGEAFF. Full variable domain (remainder filled in from reference TRBV7-8 and TRBJ1-1): GAGVSQSPRYKVAKRGQDVALRCDPISGHVSLFWYQQALGQGPEFLTYFQNEAQLDKSGLPSDRFFAERPEGSVSTLKIQRTQQEDSAVYLCASRPTGVGEAFFGQGTRLTVV.

The chain recombines TRBV9 with TRBJ2-3; 13 bases are shared with TRBD2. The CDR3 contains 17 residues. V shed 2 bases, J shed 6 bases, and the junction held 9 bases outside the gene matches. Germline V gene lookup returns CDR1 SGDLS and CDR2 YYNGEE. The CDR3 DNA sequence: TGTGCCAGCAGCGTTGGAGGACTAGCGGGAGTCGGGGATACGCAGTATTTT. This gives the protein CASSVGGLAGVGDTQYF.

There are a few counts of this clonotype. The gene calls are TRBV4-2 and TRBJ2-5; D is unclear. CDR1 and CDR2 (germline): LGHNA, YNFKEQ. Between the trimmed V and J ends, which lost 0 bases and 6 bases, there was a span of 5 bases. This CDR3 has 12 residues. The CDR3: CASSQDSKTQYF. CDR3 bases: TGTGCCAGCAGCCAAGATAGCAAGACCCAGTACTTC.

This clonotype showed up just once. The chain is built from TRBV28 and TRBJ2-7, with D tentatively TRBD1 (6 bases). CDR1 is MDHEN, CDR2 SYDVKM, per germline. The CDR3 is 13 amino acids. Trimming removed 8 bases from V and 1 base from J, with 12 bases in between. CDR3 nucleotides: TGTGCCAGCCTCCCTGGGACATCCTACGAGCAGTACTTC. It yields the protein CASLPGTSYEQYF. Looking up the rest from reference TRBV28 and TRBJ2-7 gives the full variable domain: DVKVTQSSRYLVKRTGEKVFLECVQDMDHENMFWYRQDPGLGLRLIYFSYDVKMKEKGDIPEGYSVSREKKERFSLILESASTNQTSMYLCASLPGTSYEQYFGPGTRLTVT.